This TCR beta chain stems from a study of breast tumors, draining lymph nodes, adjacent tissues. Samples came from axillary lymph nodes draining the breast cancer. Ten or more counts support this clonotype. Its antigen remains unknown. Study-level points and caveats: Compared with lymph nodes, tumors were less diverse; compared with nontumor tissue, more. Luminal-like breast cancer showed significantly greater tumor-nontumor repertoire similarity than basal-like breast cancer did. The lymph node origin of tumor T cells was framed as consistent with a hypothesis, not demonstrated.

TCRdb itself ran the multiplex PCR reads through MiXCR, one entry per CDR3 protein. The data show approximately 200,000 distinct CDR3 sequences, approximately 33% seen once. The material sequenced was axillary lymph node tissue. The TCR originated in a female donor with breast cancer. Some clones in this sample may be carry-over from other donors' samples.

CDR3 amino acids: CSARDFGTGLEGYTF. CDR3 sequence (DNA): TGCAGTGCTAGAGATTTCGGGACAGGGTTAGAGGGCTACACCTTC. The chain couples TRBV20-1 to TRBJ1-2; 9 bases are shared with TRBD1. V trimming: 0 bases; J trimming: 8 bases; junction bases outside the gene matches: 10. CDR3 length equals 15 residues. Germline V gene data show CDR1 as DFQATT and CDR2 as SNEGSKA (reference sequence).